These 22 T cell receptor beta chains share one sample of origin, sequenced in a study of T-cell reconstitution after alpha-beta-depleted transplantation in children. Unique molecular identifiers tagged the TCRbeta library. In TCRdb, the PCR reads were re-called with MiXCR into one record per CDR3 protein. Seen here are a few hundred thousand distinct CDR3 sequences, 25% to 30% observed once, and the top ten hold less than 40%. The specimen was PBMCs, collected before TCRalphabeta/CD19-depleted stem cell transplant. Source of these receptors: a boy in the first two years of life with Wiskott-Aldrich syndrome, due to receive a stem cell transplant.

This clonotype appeared a few times. The genes are TRBV25-1 and TRBJ2-3; D tentatively fits TRBD1 or TRBD2 (5 bases each). The germline gives CDR1 MGHDK, CDR2 SYGVNS. The CDR3 loop spans 17 amino acids. V lost 2 bases, J lost 1 base, and 16 bases lay in between. The CDR3 protein is CASSELVGTTRTDTQYF. As DNA, the CDR3 is TGTGCCAGCAGTGAACTGGTGGGGACCACTCGCACAGATACGCAGTATTTT. Full variable domain (missing parts from reference TRBV25-1 and TRBJ2-3): EADIYQTPRYLVIGTGKKITLECSQTMGHDKMYWYQQDPGMELHLIHYSYGVNSTEKGDLSSESTVSRIRTEHFPLTLESARPSHTSQYLCASSELVGTTRTDTQYFGPGTRLTVL.

This sequence joins TRBV27 and TRBJ2-7, with 7 positions matching TRBD1. This CDR3 is built from 15 residues. Germline assignment: CDR1 MNHEY and CDR2 SMNVEV (reference sequence). J lost 4 bases, V lost 5 bases, and 11 bases had no gene match. CDR3 loop: CASSPRQGALYEQYF. Here the CDR3 DNA reads TGTGCCAGCAGTCCACGACAGGGAGCCCTTTACGAGCAGTACTTC.

This clonotype occurred many times. V usage is TRBV24-1 and J usage is TRBJ1-5; 7 bases map to TRBD1. The germline V gene encodes CDR1 KGHDR and CDR2 SFDVKD. The CDR3 runs 14 residues. V dropped 5 bases and J dropped 6; count of bases not matched to a gene: 6. DNA of the CDR3: TGTGCCACCAGTGCAGGGGGACAGCTTCAGCCCCAGCATTTT. Protein product: CATSAGGQLQPQHF.

This chain connects TRBV12-3 or TRBV12-4 to TRBJ1-5; D is undetermined. Trimming took 6 bases from V and 0 from J, leaving 15 bases between them. The CDR3 extends over 16 amino acids. CDR3 bases: TGTGCCAGCAGCCGCGGACGAGACTATAGCAATCAGCCCCAGCATTTT. It specifies CASSRGRDYSNQPQHF.

The chain uses TRBV7-8 and TRBJ2-5; a weak D match, TRBD1 (6 bases). Deletions cut 4 bases from V and 1 base from J, with 10 bases between. This CDR3 is 14 amino acids long. Germline loops: CDR1 SGHVS, CDR2 FQNEAQ. The CDR3 nucleotides are TGTGCCAGCAGCTCGCACAGGGTCCAAGAGACCCAGTACTTC. Translation gives CASSSHRVQETQYF.

CDR3 loop: CASSILTTGAGANVLTF. CDR3 coding DNA: TGCGCCAGCAGCATCCTGACTACAGGGGCTGGGGCCAACGTCCTGACTTTC. The chain combines TRBV5-1 with TRBJ2-6; TRBD1 agrees at 7 bases. V trimming: 4 bases; J trimming: 2 bases; junction bases outside the gene matches: 9. Germline CDR1 SGHRS, CDR2 YFSETQ. The CDR3 is 17 residues long.

This clonotype has just a few counts. This chain connects TRBV27 to TRBJ2-7, with a weak D call TRBD1 (5 bases). V gave up 2 bases and J gave up 2 bases, with 13 bases separating them. The germline gives CDR1 MNHEY, CDR2 SMNVEV (reference sequence). CDR3 length equals 15 residues. The CDR3 DNA reads as TGTGCCAGCAGTTTAGAAGGGGCTGCTGCCTACGAGCAGTACTTC. Residues: CASSLEGAAAYEQYF.

The table lists this clonotype with a few counts. The rearrangement uses TRBV5-1 and TRBJ2-3; D not resolved. Trimming took 4 bases from V and 1 from J, leaving 7 bases between them. The germline V gene encodes CDR1 SGHRS and CDR2 YFSETQ. This CDR3 has 13 amino acids. The CDR3 reads CASSADGTDTQYF. CDR3 sequence (DNA): TGCGCCAGCAGCGCGGACGGCACAGATACGCAGTATTTT.

This clonotype was recorded a few times. V usage is TRBV4-2 and J usage is TRBJ2-1; possibly TRBD2 for D (5 bases). Looked up from germline, CDR1 is LGHNA and CDR2 is YNFKEQ. Trimming pared 1 base from V and 16 bases from J, leaving 23 bases between. CDR3 length: 15 residues. In nucleotides, the CDR3 is TGTGCCAGCAGCCAAGGGATAAGCGGAGCCCCGGTAGTCTTCTTC. It is translated as CASSQGISGAPVVFF.

This clonotype came up a few times. V gene TRBV7-7 combines with J gene TRBJ2-2; TRBD1 matches 9 bases. CDR1 and CDR2 (germline): SSHAT, FNYEAQ (reference sequence). The CDR3 sequence is 14 residues long. Trimming took 5 bases from V and 7 from J; bases not matched to a gene: 5. CDR3 loop: CASSPDRGVGELFF. The CDR3 DNA is TGTGCCAGCAGCCCTGACAGGGGGGTCGGGGAGCTGTTTTTT.

This clonotype appeared once. CDR3 amino acids: CASSLASGTPGELFF. In nucleotides, the CDR3 is TGCGCCAGCAGCTTGGCCTCAGGCACCCCCGGGGAGCTGTTTTTT. The chain carries TRBV5-1 and TRBJ2-2, with unresolved D. This CDR3 has 15 residues. CDR1 SGHRS and CDR2 YFSETQ come from the germline V gene. Trimming took 0 bases from V and 6 from J, leaving 12 bases between them.

This clonotype is a singleton in its sample. V gene TRBV5-1 combines with J gene TRBJ2-5, with D possibly matching TRBD2 (6 bases). The germline gives CDR1 SGHRS, CDR2 YFSETQ. V was pared by 2 bases and J by 4 bases, with 15 bases between. CDR3 length: 15 residues. The CDR3 nucleotides are TGCGCCAGCAGCTTCAGGGAGGCGTCTAGAGAGACCCAGTACTTC. Translating gives CASSFREASRETQYF.

The genes are TRBV12-3 or TRBV12-4 and TRBJ1-2; the match to TRBD1 covers 10 bases. The CDR3 length is 14 residues. J gave up 6 bases and V 6 bases, and 7 bases lay outside the gene matches. The CDR3 sequence: CASSLGQGNHGYTF. The CDR3 bases are TGTGCCAGCAGCTTGGGACAGGGGAACCATGGCTACACCTTC.

This clonotype turned up a few times. This chain links TRBV25-1 with TRBJ1-6; 8 nucleotides line up with TRBD1. This CDR3 has 14 amino acids. Germline trimming cut 4 bases from V and 13 bases from J; bases unmatched to any gene: 9. CDR1 is MGHDK and CDR2 is SYGVNS in the germline V gene. CDR3 DNA sequence: TGTGCCAGCAGTGGACAGGGGCGGAACTCCCCCCTCCACTTT. This sequence encodes CASSGQGRNSPLHF.

There are a few counts of this clonotype. This chain joins TRBV20-1 and TRBJ2-3; D unresolved. Trimming took 6 bases from V and 5 from J, leaving 6 bases between them. Germline V gene lookup returns CDR1 DFQATT and CDR2 SNEGSKA (reference sequence). The CDR3 loop spans 10 amino acids. The DNA for the CDR3 is TGCAGTGCCAGACTAGATACGCAGTATTTT. Residues: CSARLDTQYF.

This clonotype was seen just once. This rearrangement joins TRBV21-1 to TRBJ2-5; TRBD2, the table's D call, lacks a check against the DNA. TRBV21-1 is recorded as a pseudogene. This CDR3 is 16 amino acids long. The CDR3 sequence is CASSKGIAGGWETQYF. Written as DNA, the CDR3 is TGTGCCAGCAGCAAAGGAATAGCGGGAGGTTGGGAGACCCAGTACTTC.

V usage is TRBV10-3 and J usage is TRBJ2-7; TRBD2 aligns across 7 bases. Germline loops: CDR1 ENHRY, CDR2 SYGVKD. V was clipped by 6 bases and J by 9 bases; unmatched bases: 11. The CDR3 length is 13 residues. Here the CDR3 DNA reads TGTGCCATCAGCGCGGGGGATCCGGAGGGGCAGTACTTC. It translates to CAISAGDPEGQYF.

The chain couples TRBV6-5 to TRBJ1-1, with a possible D match to TRBD1 (6 bases). This CDR3 spans 14 amino acids. Germline V gives CDR1 MNHEY, CDR2 SVGAGI. Trimming stripped 4 bases from V and 4 bases from J, with 13 bases between. CDR3 coding DNA: TGTGCCAGCAGTTCCCGGGACACGGGCACTGAAGCTTTCTTT. Its translation is CASSSRDTGTEAFF.

The chain recombines TRBV5-6 with TRBJ2-3; no definite D call. This CDR3 has 16 amino acids. CDR1 and CDR2 from the germline V gene are SGHDT and YYEEEE. Deletions cut 4 bases from V and 5 bases from J, with 20 bases between. In DNA, the CDR3 is TGTGCCAGCAGCACCGTAACGGACGGGCACCTAGATACGCAGTATTTT. Protein sequence: CASSTVTDGHLDTQYF.

The chain links TRBV27 to TRBJ1-6; the D is unclear. V was clipped by 2 bases and J by 2 bases, with 4 bases between them. Germline V lookup: CDR1 MNHEY, CDR2 SMNVEV (reference sequence). The length of the CDR3 is 14 residues. The CDR3: CASSLQTYNSPLHF. The DNA for the CDR3 is TGTGCCAGCAGTTTACAGACCTATAATTCACCCCTCCACTTT.

A note on this clonotype: The junction differs from germline at one of its ends, possibly a read error. V and J are TRBV25-1 and TRBJ2-5; 7 bases are a match to TRBD2. Germline lookup yields CDR1 MGHDK and CDR2 SYGVNS. The CDR3 is 15 amino acids. The CDR3 region is CSSSVGGGPQETQYF. In DNA, the CDR3 is TGTTCCAGCAGTGTAGGCGGGGGTCCGCAGGAGACCCAGTACTTC. Drawing the rest from reference TRBV25-1 and TRBJ2-5, the complete variable domain is EADIYQTPRYLVIGTGKKITLECSQTMGHDKMYWYQQDPGMELHLIHYSYGVNSTEKGDLSSESTVSRIRTEHFPLTLESARPSHTSQYLCSSSVGGGPQETQYFGPGTRLLVL.

The rearrangement uses TRBV25-1 and TRBJ2-1; a possible D gene is TRBD2 (5 bases). CDR1 is MGHDK, CDR2 SYGVNS, per germline. This CDR3 comprises 15 residues. The V and J ends lost 0 bases and 6 bases respectively, with 12 bases between them. In DNA form, the CDR3 reads TGTGCCAGCAGTGAATACGGAGGAATCGGCAATGAGCAGTTCTTC. Translating it yields CASSEYGGIGNEQFF.